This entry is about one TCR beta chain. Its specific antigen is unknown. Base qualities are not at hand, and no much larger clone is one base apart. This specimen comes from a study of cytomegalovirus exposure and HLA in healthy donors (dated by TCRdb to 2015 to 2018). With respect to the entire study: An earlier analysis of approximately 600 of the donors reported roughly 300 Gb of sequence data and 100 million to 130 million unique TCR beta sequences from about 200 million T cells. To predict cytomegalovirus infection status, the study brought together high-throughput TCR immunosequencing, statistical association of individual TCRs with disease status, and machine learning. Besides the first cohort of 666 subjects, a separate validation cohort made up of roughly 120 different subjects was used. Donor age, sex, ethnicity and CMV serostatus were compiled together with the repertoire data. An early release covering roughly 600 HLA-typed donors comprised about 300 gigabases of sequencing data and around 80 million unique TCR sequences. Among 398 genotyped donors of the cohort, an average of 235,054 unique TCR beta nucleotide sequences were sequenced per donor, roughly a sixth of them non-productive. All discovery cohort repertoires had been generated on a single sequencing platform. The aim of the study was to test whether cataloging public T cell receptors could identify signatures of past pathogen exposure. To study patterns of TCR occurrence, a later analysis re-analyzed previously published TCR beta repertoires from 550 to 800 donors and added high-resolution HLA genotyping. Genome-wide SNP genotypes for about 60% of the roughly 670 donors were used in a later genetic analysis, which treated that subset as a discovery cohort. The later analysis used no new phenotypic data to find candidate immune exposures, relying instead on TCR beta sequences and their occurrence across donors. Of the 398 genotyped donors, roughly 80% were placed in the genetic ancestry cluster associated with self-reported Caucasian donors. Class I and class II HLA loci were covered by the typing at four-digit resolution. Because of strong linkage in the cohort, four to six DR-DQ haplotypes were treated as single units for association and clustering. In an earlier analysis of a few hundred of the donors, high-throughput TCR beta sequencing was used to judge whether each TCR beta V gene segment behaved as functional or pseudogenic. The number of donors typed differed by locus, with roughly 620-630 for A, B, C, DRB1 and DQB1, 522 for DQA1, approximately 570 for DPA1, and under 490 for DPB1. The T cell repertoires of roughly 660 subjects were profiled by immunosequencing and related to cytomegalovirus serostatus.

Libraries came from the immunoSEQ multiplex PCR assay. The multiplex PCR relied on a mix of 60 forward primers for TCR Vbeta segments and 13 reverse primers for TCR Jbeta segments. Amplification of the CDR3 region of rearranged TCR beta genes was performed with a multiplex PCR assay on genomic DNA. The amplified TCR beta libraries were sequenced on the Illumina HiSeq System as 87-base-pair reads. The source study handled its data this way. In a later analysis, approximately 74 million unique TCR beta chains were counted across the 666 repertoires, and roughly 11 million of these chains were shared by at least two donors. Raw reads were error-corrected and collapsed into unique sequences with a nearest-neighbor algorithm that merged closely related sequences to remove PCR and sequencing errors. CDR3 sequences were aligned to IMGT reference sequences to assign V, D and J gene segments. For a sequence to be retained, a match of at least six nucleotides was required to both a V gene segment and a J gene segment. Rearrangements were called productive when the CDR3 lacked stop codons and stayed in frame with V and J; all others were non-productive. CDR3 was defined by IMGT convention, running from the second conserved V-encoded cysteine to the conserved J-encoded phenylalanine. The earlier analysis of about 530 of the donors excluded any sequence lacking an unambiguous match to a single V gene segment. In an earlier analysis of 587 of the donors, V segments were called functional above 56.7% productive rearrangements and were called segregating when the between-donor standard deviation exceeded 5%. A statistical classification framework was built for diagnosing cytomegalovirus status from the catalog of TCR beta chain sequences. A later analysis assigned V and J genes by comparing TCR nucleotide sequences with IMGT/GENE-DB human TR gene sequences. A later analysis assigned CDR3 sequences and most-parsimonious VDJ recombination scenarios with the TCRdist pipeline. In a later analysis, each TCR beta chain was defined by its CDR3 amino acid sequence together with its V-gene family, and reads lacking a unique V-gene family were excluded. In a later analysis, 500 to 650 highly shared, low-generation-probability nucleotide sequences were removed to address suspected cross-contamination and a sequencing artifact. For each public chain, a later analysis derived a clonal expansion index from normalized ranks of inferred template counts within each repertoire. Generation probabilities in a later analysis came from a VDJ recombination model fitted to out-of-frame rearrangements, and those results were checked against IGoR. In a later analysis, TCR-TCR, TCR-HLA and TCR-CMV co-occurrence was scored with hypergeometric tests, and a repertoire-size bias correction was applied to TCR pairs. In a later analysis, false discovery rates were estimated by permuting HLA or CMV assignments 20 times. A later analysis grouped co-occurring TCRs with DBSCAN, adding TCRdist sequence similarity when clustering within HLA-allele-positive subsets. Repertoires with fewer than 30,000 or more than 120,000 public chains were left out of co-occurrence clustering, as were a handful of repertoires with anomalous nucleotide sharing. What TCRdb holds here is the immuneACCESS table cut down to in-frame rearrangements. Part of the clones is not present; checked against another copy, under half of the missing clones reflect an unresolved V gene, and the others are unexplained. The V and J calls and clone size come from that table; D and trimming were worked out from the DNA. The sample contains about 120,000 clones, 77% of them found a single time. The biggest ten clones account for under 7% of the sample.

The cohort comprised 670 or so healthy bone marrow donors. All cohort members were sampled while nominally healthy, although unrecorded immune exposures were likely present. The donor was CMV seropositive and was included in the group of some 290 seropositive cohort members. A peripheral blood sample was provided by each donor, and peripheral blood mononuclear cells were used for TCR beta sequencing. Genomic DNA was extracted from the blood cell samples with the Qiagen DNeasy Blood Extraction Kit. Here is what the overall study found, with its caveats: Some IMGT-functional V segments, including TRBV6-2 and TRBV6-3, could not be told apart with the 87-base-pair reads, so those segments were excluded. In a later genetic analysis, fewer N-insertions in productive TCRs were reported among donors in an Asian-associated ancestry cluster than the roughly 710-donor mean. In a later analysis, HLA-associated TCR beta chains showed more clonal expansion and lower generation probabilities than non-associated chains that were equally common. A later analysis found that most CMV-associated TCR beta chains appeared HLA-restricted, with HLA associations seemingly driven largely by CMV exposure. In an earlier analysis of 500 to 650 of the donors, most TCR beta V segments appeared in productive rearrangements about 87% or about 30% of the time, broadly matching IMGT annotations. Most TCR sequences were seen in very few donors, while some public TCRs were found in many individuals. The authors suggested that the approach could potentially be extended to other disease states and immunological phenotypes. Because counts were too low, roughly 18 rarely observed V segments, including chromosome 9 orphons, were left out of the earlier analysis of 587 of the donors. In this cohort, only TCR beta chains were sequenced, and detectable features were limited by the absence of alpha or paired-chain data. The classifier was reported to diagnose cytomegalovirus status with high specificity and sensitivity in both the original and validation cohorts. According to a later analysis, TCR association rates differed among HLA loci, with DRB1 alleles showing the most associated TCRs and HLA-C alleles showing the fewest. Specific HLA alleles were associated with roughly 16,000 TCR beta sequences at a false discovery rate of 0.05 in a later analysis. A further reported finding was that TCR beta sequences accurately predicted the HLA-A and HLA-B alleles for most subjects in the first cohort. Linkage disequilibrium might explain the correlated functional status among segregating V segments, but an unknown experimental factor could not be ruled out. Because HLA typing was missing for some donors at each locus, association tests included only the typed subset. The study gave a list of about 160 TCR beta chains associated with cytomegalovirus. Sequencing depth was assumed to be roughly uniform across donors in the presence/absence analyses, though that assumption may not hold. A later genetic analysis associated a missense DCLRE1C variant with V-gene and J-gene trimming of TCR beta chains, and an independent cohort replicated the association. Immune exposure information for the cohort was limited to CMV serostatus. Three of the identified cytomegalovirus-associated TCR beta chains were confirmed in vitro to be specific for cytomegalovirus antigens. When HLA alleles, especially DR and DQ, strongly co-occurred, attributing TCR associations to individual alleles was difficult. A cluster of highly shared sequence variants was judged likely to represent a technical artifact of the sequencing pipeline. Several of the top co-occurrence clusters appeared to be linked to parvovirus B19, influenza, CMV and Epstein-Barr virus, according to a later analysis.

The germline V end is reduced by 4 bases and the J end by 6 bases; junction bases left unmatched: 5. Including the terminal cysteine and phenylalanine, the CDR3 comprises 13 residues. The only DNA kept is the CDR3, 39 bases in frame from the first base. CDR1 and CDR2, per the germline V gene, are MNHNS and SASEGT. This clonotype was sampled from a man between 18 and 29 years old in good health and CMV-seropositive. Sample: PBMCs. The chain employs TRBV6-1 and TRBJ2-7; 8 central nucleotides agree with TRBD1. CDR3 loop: CASSGQGIVEQYF. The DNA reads TGTGCCAGCAGTGGACAGGGGATTGTCGAGCAGTACTTC.